One sample yielded the 17 T cell receptor beta chains listed below, sequenced in a study of T cells after yellow fever vaccination. TCRdb re-called the 5' RACE reads with MiXCR, one entry per CDR3 protein. This table has 400,000 or so distinct CDR3 sequences, around a sixth appearing once. The specimen comprised PBMCs, sampled before the yellow fever booster vaccination. All receptors derive from a man aged 18 to 35 who received the YFV17D yellow fever vaccine.

In its sample, this clonotype was seen a few times. The chain recombines TRBV20-1 with TRBJ2-7; D is undetermined. This CDR3 has 11 amino acids. Germline V lookup: CDR1 DFQATT, CDR2 SNEGSKA (reference sequence). With 0 bases removed from V and 3 bases from J, the gap between germline ends came to 3 bases. The CDR3 is CSARDFYEQYF. The DNA of the CDR3 is TGCAGTGCTAGAGATTTCTACGAGCAGTACTTC.

The chain employs TRBV12-3 or TRBV12-4 and TRBJ1-2; D not certain. This CDR3 spans 14 amino acids. Trimming pared 5 bases from V and 3 bases from J, leaving 13 bases between. As DNA, the CDR3 is TGTGCCAGCAGTCTTCTCGGGCAGTACTATGGCTACACCTTC. Amino acids: CASSLLGQYYGYTF.

In its sample, this clonotype was seen a few times. This rearrangement joins TRBV7-2 to TRBJ2-1; D gene uncertain. CDR1 and CDR2 from the germline V gene are SGHTA and FQGNSA. The CDR3 sequence is 15 residues long. V was trimmed by 1 base and J by 0 bases, leaving 7 bases between them. CDR3 residues: CASSLVWFSYNEQFF. The CDR3 DNA reads TGTGCCAGCAGCTTAGTTTGGTTCTCCTACAATGAGCAGTTCTTC.

This chain joins TRBV9 and TRBJ1-6, with D perhaps TRBD1 (5 bases). The V gene lost 3 bases and the J gene lost 8 bases, with 6 bases spanning the gap. The CDR3 has 12 amino acids. Germline V gene data show CDR1 as SGDLS and CDR2 as YYNGEE. The CDR3 region is CASSGGDSPLHF. The DNA for the CDR3 is TGTGCCAGCAGCGGAGGGGATTCACCCCTCCACTTT.

The V call is TRBV20-1, the J call TRBJ2-7, with 10 bases fitting TRBD1. The CDR3 extends over 14 amino acids. The J segment lost 4 bases and the V segment lost 4 bases, leaving 7 bases of the junction unmatched. Germline CDR1 DFQATT, CDR2 SNEGSKA (reference sequence). In nucleotides, the CDR3 is TGCAGTGCTACTCCCGGGACAGGGGCTTACGAGCAGTACGTC. Translation: CSATPGTGAYEQYV.

In its sample, this clonotype was seen a few times. The J gene is TRBJ1-5, the V gene TRBV6-5; 8 bases fit TRBD1. V lost 6 bases to trimming and J lost 3 bases; unmatched junction nucleotides: 10. In germline, CDR1 is MNHEY, CDR2 SVGAGI. The CDR3 runs 16 residues. CDR3 DNA sequence: TGTGCCAGCAGCCGGAGACAGGGGACATCCAATCAGCCCCAGCATTTT. This gives the protein CASSRRQGTSNQPQHF.

This clonotype has a handful of counts. The chain combines TRBV20-1 with TRBJ2-1, with 15 bases matching TRBD2. The CDR3 covers 16 residues. Germline V CDR1 and CDR2: DFQATT, SNEGSKA (reference sequence). The trim removed 5 bases at V and 10 bases at J, leaving 12 bases unmatched. As DNA, the CDR3 is TGCAGTGCTCCGGGACTAGCGGGGGGAGACATTGGGGAGCAGTTCTTC. This translates into CSAPGLAGGDIGEQFF.

In its sample, this clonotype was seen a few times. The genes are TRBV14 and TRBJ2-1, with D perhaps matching TRBD1 (6 bases). CDR3 length: 16 residues. Germline CDR1 SGHDN, CDR2 FVKESK. V lost 4 bases and J 4 bases, leaving 17 bases between the germline ends. DNA for the CDR3: TGTGCCAGCAGCCTACAACCACAGGGCTTATACAATGAGCAGTTCTTC. Its protein product is CASSLQPQGLYNEQFF.

The sample holds many counts of this clonotype. The DNA for the CDR3 is TGTGCCAGCAATGGGCGGATACCCTATGGCTACACCTTC. Its translation: CASNGRIPYGYTF. The V and J genes are TRBV7-2 and TRBJ1-2; D gene unclear. The germline V and J ends were trimmed by 7 bases and 4 bases, with 13 bases remaining between them. CDR3 size: 13 residues. CDR1 and CDR2 (germline): SGHTA, FQGNSA.

The chain employs TRBV7-2 and TRBJ2-1, with D possibly matching TRBD2 (7 bases). CDR3 size: 15 residues. Per germline, CDR1 SGHTA and CDR2 FQGNSA. V was shortened by 1 base and J by 5 bases, with 12 bases between the two germline ends. CDR3 region: CASSLEGGDHNEQFF. CDR3 in DNA: TGTGCCAGCAGCTTAGAGGGGGGGGACCACAATGAGCAGTTCTTC.

In DNA form, the CDR3 reads TGTGCCAGCAGCCGAGGACAGGGGGCTGAAGCTTTCTTT. Protein sequence: CASSRGQGAEAFF. The J gene is TRBJ1-1, the V gene TRBV3-1; 10 bases are shared with TRBD1. V shed 4 bases and J 6 bases; nucleotides not matched to a gene: 2. The CDR3 has 13 amino acids. CDR1 and CDR2 (germline): LGHDT, YNNKEL (reference sequence).

The V call is TRBV7-6, the J call TRBJ1-1; 11 bases are shared with TRBD1. V gave up 5 bases and J gave up 9 bases; unmatched junction bases: 5. Germline V gene sequence: CDR1 SGHVS, CDR2 FNYEAQ. The CDR3 spans 13 residues. The CDR3 spells CASSRTGGRKAFF. The CDR3 DNA follows: TGTGCCAGCAGCCGGACAGGGGGCAGGAAAGCTTTCTTT.

This clonotype was seen only a few times. V and J are TRBV11-2 and TRBJ2-7, with unresolved D. CDR1 is SGHAT, CDR2 FQNNGV, per germline. The CDR3 is 13 amino acids. The V end was cut by 3 bases, the J end by 2 bases, with 8 bases between. The CDR3 reads CASSFGTTYEQYV. CDR3 bases: TGTGCCAGCAGCTTCGGTACGACCTACGAGCAGTACGTC.

J is TRBJ2-7 and V is TRBV25-1; 7 nucleotides align to TRBD2. V was clipped by 3 bases and J by 0 bases; unmatched bases: 5. The CDR3 has 15 amino acids. Germline CDR1 and CDR2: MGHDK and SYGVNS. The CDR3 is CASSDGGGSSYEQYF. In DNA, the CDR3 is TGTGCCAGCAGTGACGGCGGCGGGAGCTCCTACGAGCAGTACTTC.

This chain connects TRBV20-1 to TRBJ1-2; 7 bases agree with TRBD1. The germline V gene has CDR1 DFQATT and CDR2 SNEGSKA (reference sequence). V dropped 5 bases and J dropped 4; count of bases not matched to a gene: 4. The CDR3 loop spans 12 amino acids. CDR3 bases: TGCAGTGCTGAGAACAGGGGCTATGGCTACACCTTC. Encoded protein: CSAENRGYGYTF.

The rearrangement uses TRBV20-1 and TRBJ2-7; possible D gene TRBD2, 6 bases. Trimming pared 5 bases from V and 5 bases from J, leaving 19 bases between. The CDR3 runs to 14 residues. The germline gives CDR1 DFQATT, CDR2 SNEGSKA (reference sequence). CDR3 in amino acids: CSAGGWPGRDEQYF. The CDR3 region has the DNA TGCAGTGCTGGGGGGTGGCCAGGGCGGGACGAGCAGTACTTC.

This rearrangement joins TRBV4-3 to TRBJ1-2; 8 bases align to TRBD1. CDR3 length: 15 amino acids. Germline assignment: CDR1 LGHNA and CDR2 YSLEER. V gave up 1 base and J gave up 5 bases; unmatched junction bases: 6. CDR3 protein: CASSQAGDRIYGYTF. The CDR3 coding sequence is TGCGCCAGCAGCCAAGCCGGGGACAGGATATATGGCTACACCTTC.